This T cell receptor beta chain was obtained from a study of CD8 T cells in Susac syndrome. The study's findings and limits: The study acknowledged a relatively small number of individuals in its TCR sequencing and HLA analysis.

Germline-derived CDR1 and CDR2 are KGHDR and SFDVKD. This CDR3 region has 16 residues. V gave up 4 bases and J gave up 1 base, with 15 bases separating them. Random hexamers were used to reverse transcribe an amount of about 0.45 to 1 ug RNA. TCRdb ran MiXCR on the immunoSEQ multiplex PCR reads and lists one entry per CDR3 protein. The sample consists of about 250,000 distinct CDR3 sequences, roughly 95% of them appearing once. The multiple sclerosis control group was made up of treatment-naive patients with stable or active relapsing-remitting disease. FACS enriched CD8+ TEMRA cells, while bulk CD8+ and CD4+ were negatively isolated. On this clonotype itself: Its target is unknown.

The V and J genes are TRBV24-1 and TRBJ2-5; D unclear. The source of this sequence is a human donor with multiple sclerosis. Material: CD4+ T cells from PBMCs. The CDR3 coding sequence is TGTGCCACCAGTGAGGCTGGGAAGGTGGGCCAAGAGACCCAGTACTTC. It codes for CATSEAGKVGQETQYF.